Following are 23 T cell receptor beta chains from one sample sequenced in a study of shared clonotypes between healthy human individuals. Only in-frame clones appear in the TCRdb table, and some are missing; sequencing was by immunoSEQ multiplex PCR. The table shows more than 1,200,000 clones, with roughly 98.5% occurring only once. The specimen sequenced was naive CD4+ T cells sorted from blood. The subset: CD45RA+ positively selected. The receptors shown here come from a man aged 25-45 years in good health.

This clone appeared once. V is TRBV4-1 and J is TRBJ1-1; perhaps TRBD1 as D (5 bases). V gave up 3 bases and J gave up 10 bases, with 12 bases separating them. CDR3 length: 12 amino acids. Germline-derived CDR1 and CDR2 are MGHRA and YSYEKL. The CDR3: CASSHPGGGAFF. The CDR3 coding sequence is TGCGCCAGCAGCCACCCCGGGGGAGGAGCTTTCTTT.

This clone was counted a single time. This sequence joins TRBV18 and TRBJ2-3; perhaps TRBD1 as D (6 bases). Trimming left V 4 bases short and J 3 bases short, with 8 bases between. CDR3 length equals 13 residues. CDR1 is KGHSH and CDR2 is LQKENI in the germline V gene. CDR3 sequence: CASSRDRTDTQYF. The CDR3 DNA reads as TGTGCCAGCTCACGCGACAGGACAGATACGCAGTATTTT.

The rearrangement uses TRBV29-1 and TRBJ2-5; D assignment may be TRBD1 or TRBD2 (5 bases each). Trimming removed 2 bases at V and 4 bases at J, with 17 bases between. CDR1 and CDR2 from the germline V gene are SQVTM and ANQGSEA. The CDR3 consists of 15 residues. The CDR3 DNA reads as TGCAGCGTTGAATTGCCGGGACGAGTCAGAGAGACCCAGTACTTC. Translation: CSVELPGRVRETQYF.

This chain links TRBV11-2 with TRBJ2-3; TRBD2 matches 10 bases. Germline CDR1 is SGHAT and CDR2 is FQNNGV. Trimming took 5 bases from V and 6 from J; bases not matched to a gene: 14. The CDR3 loop spans 17 amino acids. The CDR3 spells CASSENPSGRSKDTQYF. The CDR3 nucleotides are TGTGCCAGCAGCGAAAACCCTAGCGGGAGAAGTAAGGATACGCAGTATTTT.

Worth noting for this clone: Other DNA sequences in the sample encode the same CDR3. CDR3 sequence (DNA): TGTGCCAGCAGCTTGGGGACGACAGATACGCAGTATTTT. This codes for CASSLGTTDTQYF. V usage is TRBV7-9 and J usage is TRBJ2-3, with D perhaps matching TRBD1 or TRBD2 (5 bases each). V was cut by 3 bases and J by 3 bases, with 7 bases left in between. The CDR3 consists of 13 residues. In germline, CDR1 is SEHNR, CDR2 FQNEAQ (reference sequence).

This rearrangement joins TRBV5-6 to TRBJ1-1; unclear D gene. V was clipped by 6 bases and J by 2 bases, with 11 bases between them. This CDR3 spans 13 amino acids. Germline lookup yields CDR1 SGHDT and CDR2 YYEEEE. The CDR3 loop is CASTSGPNTEAFF. For the CDR3, the DNA is TGTGCCAGCACCTCAGGTCCCAACACTGAAGCTTTCTTT.

V gene TRBV2 combines with J gene TRBJ1-2, with TRBD1 identical over 11 bases. Looked up from germline, CDR1 is SNHLY and CDR2 is FYNNEI. V trimming: 6 bases; J trimming: 8 bases; junction bases outside the gene matches: 8. This CDR3 spans 14 amino acids. The CDR3 nucleotides are TGTGCCAGCAGCCCCTCCGGGACAGGGGGAGGCTACACCTTC. Translation gives CASSPSGTGGGYTF.

J is TRBJ2-3 and V is TRBV6-1, with 7 positions matching TRBD1. Germline V CDR1 and CDR2: MNHNS, SASEGT. The junction had 5 bases not matched to a gene; V was cut back by 5 bases and J by 3 bases. This CDR3 comprises 14 residues. CDR3 sequence (DNA): TGTGCCAGCAGTACTGGGACAGAAACAGATACGCAGTATTTT. Translating gives CASSTGTETDTQYF.

Regarding this clone: Other DNA sequences within the sample encode an identical CDR3. The rearrangement uses TRBV30 and TRBJ1-2, with 8 bases that match TRBD1. The length of the CDR3 is 13 residues. Per the germline V gene, CDR1 is GTSNPN and CDR2 is SVGIG (reference sequence). Germline trimming cut 0 bases from V and 6 bases from J; bases unmatched to any gene: 3. The CDR3 region has the DNA TGTGCCTGGAGTGTTCGACAGGGGCATGGCTACACCTTC. The encoded protein is CAWSVRQGHGYTF.

The V gene is TRBV4-2, the J gene TRBJ2-7, with 12 bases lining up with TRBD2. Germline V gene sequence: CDR1 LGHNA, CDR2 YNFKEQ. V lost 1 base and J lost 5; bases outside the gene matches: 9. The CDR3 is 17 residues long. CDR3 DNA: TGTGCCAGCAGCCAAGTTCAACTAGCGGGAGGCCTGGACGAGCAGTACTTC. Encoded protein: CASSQVQLAGGLDEQYF.

The chain carries TRBV4-1 and TRBJ2-2; TRBD2 matches at 15 bases. Germline V CDR1 and CDR2: MGHRA, YSYEKL. With V trimmed by 0 bases and J by 6 bases, 8 bases remained unmatched. CDR3 length equals 19 residues. The CDR3 region is CASSQDGLAGGRRAGELFF. CDR3 sequence (DNA): TGCGCCAGCAGCCAAGATGGACTAGCGGGAGGGAGACGGGCCGGGGAGCTGTTTTTT.

About this clone: Other DNA sequences in the same sample also yield this CDR3. This chain connects TRBV6-1 to TRBJ1-1, with D possibly matching TRBD1 (5 bases). V was trimmed by 6 bases and J by 5 bases, leaving 10 bases between them. The CDR3 spans 12 residues. The germline V gene has CDR1 MNHNS and CDR2 SASEGT. Written as DNA, the CDR3 is TGTGCCAGCAGGGACTGGGGGACTGAAGCTTTCTTT. As protein: CASRDWGTEAFF.

The chain couples TRBV19 to TRBJ1-2; no clear D gene. The germline V and J ends were trimmed by 3 bases and 4 bases, with 12 bases remaining between them. Germline V gene data show CDR1 as LNHDA and CDR2 as SQIVND (reference sequence). The CDR3 runs to 14 residues. CDR3 sequence reads: CASSIRQTLYGYTF. CDR3 nucleotides: TGTGCCAGTAGTATCCGACAAACCCTCTATGGCTACACCTTC.

V usage is TRBV10-3 and J usage is TRBJ1-2; TRBD1 matches 12 bases. The CDR3 is 15 amino acids. Germline V gene sequence: CDR1 ENHRY, CDR2 SYGVKD. Germline trimming cut 7 bases from V and 6 bases from J; bases unmatched to any gene: 9. The CDR3: CAINLMGQGAHGYTF. The DNA for the CDR3 is TGTGCCATCAACCTTATGGGACAGGGGGCGCATGGCTACACCTTC.

The genes are TRBV7-2 and TRBJ2-5, with D unresolved. The CDR3 loop spans 14 amino acids. Germline V CDR1 and CDR2: SGHTA, FQGNSA. The ends were cut back, 5 bases at V and 3 bases at J, with 13 bases in the middle. Here the CDR3 reads CASSLDTHKETQYF. Here the CDR3 DNA reads TGTGCCAGCAGCCTTGACACCCACAAAGAGACCCAGTACTTC. Filled out from reference TRBV7-2 and TRBJ2-5, the complete variable domain reads GAGVSQSPSNKVTEKGKDVELRCDPISGHTALYWYRQSLGQGLEFLIYFQGNSAPDKSGLPSDRFSAERTGGSVSTLTIQRTQQEDSAVYLCASSLDTHKETQYFGPGTRLLVL.

This rearrangement joins TRBV5-1 to TRBJ1-4, with D perhaps matching TRBD1 (6 bases). The germline V gene has CDR1 SGHRS and CDR2 YFSETQ. There are 14 residues in the CDR3. V was clipped by 4 bases and J by 9 bases, with 16 bases between them. The CDR3 nucleotides read TGCGCCAGCAGCAACAGGGCTGATGGGAAAAAACTGTTTTTT. This translates into CASSNRADGKKLFF.

This clone occurred once. This sequence joins TRBV7-2 and TRBJ2-7; 10 bases line up with TRBD2. V lost 4 bases and J lost 9; bases outside the gene matches: 12. This CDR3 spans 15 amino acids. Germline V CDR1 and CDR2: SGHTA, FQGNSA. DNA for the CDR3: TGTGCCAGCAGCTCATCAGGAGCGGGAGGGGAGAGGCAGTACTTC. It is translated as CASSSSGAGGERQYF.

The rearrangement joins TRBV20-1 to TRBJ1-2; D is ambiguous. This CDR3 contains 11 residues. CDR1 is DFQATT, CDR2 SNEGSKA, per germline (reference sequence). V was pared by 6 bases and J by 4 bases, with 9 bases between. The CDR3 DNA follows: TGCAGTGCCACCGGACCCTATGGCTACACCTTC. Protein sequence: CSATGPYGYTF.

Of note for this clone: The same CDR3 can be traced to other DNA sequences in this sample. The chain employs TRBV5-1 and TRBJ2-7, with TRBD1 as a possible D gene (7 bases). The V gene's germline CDR1 is SGHRS and CDR2 YFSETQ. The CDR3 extends over 13 amino acids. V gave up 1 base and J gave up 3 bases, with 8 bases separating them. CDR3 residues: CASSLQGGYEQYF. In nucleotides, the CDR3 is TGCGCCAGCAGCTTGCAGGGGGGCTACGAGCAGTACTTC.

The rearrangement links TRBV2 to TRBJ1-2; possibly TRBD1 for D (5 bases). This CDR3 has 14 residues. The germline gives CDR1 SNHLY, CDR2 FYNNEI. The V and J ends lost 1 base and 8 bases respectively, with 14 bases between them. CDR3 nucleotide sequence: TGTGCCAGCAGTGAAGACGGGGGACTAGGAGGCTACACCTTC. Its protein product is CASSEDGGLGGYTF.

The rearrangement joins TRBV6-4 to TRBJ2-2, with a tentative D call TRBD1 (5 bases). This CDR3 is built from 14 residues. Trimming took 3 bases from V and 7 from J, leaving 12 bases between them. The germline CDR1 and CDR2 sequences are MRHNA and SNTAGT. The CDR3 coding sequence is TGTGCCAGCAGTGAAGAGTTCAGGGTCGGGGAGCTGTTTTTT. Translated, it gives CASSEEFRVGELFF.

J is TRBJ1-2 and V is TRBV9; no definite D call. The CDR3 is 13 residues long. With 5 bases removed from V and 0 bases from J, the gap between germline ends came to 8 bases. Germline V lookup: CDR1 SGDLS, CDR2 YYNGEE. This CDR3 reads CASSLSTNYGYTF. The CDR3 nucleotides read TGTGCCAGCAGTTTAAGTACTAACTATGGCTACACCTTC.

The V and J genes are TRBV28 and TRBJ2-7; 9 bases map to TRBD1. The germline CDR1 and CDR2 sequences are MDHEN and SYDVKM. The V segment lost 5 bases and the J segment 3 bases; nucleotides outside the gene matches: 8. The CDR3 is 15 amino acids. The CDR3 DNA sequence: TGTGCCAGCAGTCACAGGGGGCCGTCTAACTACGAGCAGTACTTC. Translating gives CASSHRGPSNYEQYF.